This T cell receptor beta chain came from a study of T cell responses to AZD1222 COVID-19 vaccine. Findings of the study overall: Across spike, vaccine-associated CD4 TCRs were found, dominant at 160-218 and 743-854.

Generated by immunoSEQ multiplex PCR, the TCRdb table keeps only in-frame clones and is missing some. Among 100,000 to 150,000 clones, 70% to 90% were seen once, and the ten largest hold approximately 8%. Notes on this clone: Its antigen is undetermined.

Germline-derived CDR1 and CDR2 are SGHRS and YFSETQ. Trimming cost V 7 bases and J 1 base, with 16 bases left between them. There are 15 residues in the CDR3. This specimen was peripheral blood, taken 28 days after the second dose of the MenACWY control vaccine. The J gene is TRBJ2-3, the V gene TRBV5-1, with D tentatively TRBD2 (5 bases). This receptor was obtained from an adult who received the MenACWY meningococcal vaccine as a control. The CDR3 protein is CASGSTSSGTDTQYF. For the CDR3, the DNA is TGCGCCAGCGGGAGCACTAGTTCCGGCACAGATACGCAGTATTTT.